The next 28 T cell receptor beta chains were all read from a single sample in a study of T cell repertoires in cytomegalovirus infection. TCRdb redid the calling of the reads with MiXCR, one entry per CDR3 protein. The sample carries under 850,000 distinct CDR3 sequences, less than 40% recorded once. The specimen sequenced was PBMCs. Receptors were obtained from a human donor in good health (CMV status not recorded). Some clones in this sample may be carry-over from other donors' samples.

This clonotype was counted at least ten times. This rearrangement joins TRBV7-4 to TRBJ2-7; 8 nucleotides line up with TRBD1. V gave up 8 bases and J gave up 3 bases; unmatched junction bases: 6. This CDR3 comprises 13 residues. Per the germline V gene, CDR1 is SGHVT and CDR2 is SQSDAQ. CDR3 amino acids: CASSTGEGYEQYF. DNA of the CDR3: TGTGCCAGCTCGACAGGGGAAGGCTACGAGCAGTACTTC.

The gene calls are TRBV7-3 and TRBJ1-2; possibly TRBD1 for D (5 bases). Germline loops: CDR1 SGHTA, CDR2 FQGTGA. This CDR3 contains 18 residues. V lost 5 bases, J lost 2 bases, and 24 bases lay in between. CDR3 in amino acids: CASSVKGLGDSENYGYTF. In nucleotides, the CDR3 is TGTGCCAGCAGCGTAAAAGGATTGGGAGACAGCGAGAACTATGGCTACACCTTC.

This clonotype has more than one count but fewer than ten. The genes are TRBV10-3 and TRBJ1-5; TRBD1 matches at 7 bases. CDR1 is ENHRY and CDR2 is SYGVKD in the germline V gene. The J segment lost 9 bases and the V segment lost 5 bases, leaving 7 bases of the junction unmatched. This CDR3 contains 13 residues. Written as DNA, the CDR3 is TGTGCCATCAGTCCAGGGGGTTCTGGGCCCCAGCATTTT. Translated: CAISPGGSGPQHF.

This clonotype has only a few counts. The chain carries TRBV2 and TRBJ2-7; possibly TRBD2 for D (5 bases). V was trimmed by 6 bases and J by 2 bases, leaving 8 bases between them. The CDR3 contains 12 residues. CDR1 and CDR2 (germline): SNHLY, FYNNEI. CDR3 sequence: CASREDTYEQYF. In DNA, the CDR3 is TGTGCCAGCAGGGAGGATACCTACGAGCAGTACTTC.

The sample holds a few counts of this clonotype. This rearrangement joins TRBV20-1 to TRBJ1-4, with D unclear. From germline, CDR1 is DFQATT and CDR2 SNEGSKA (reference sequence). The CDR3 has 9 residues. Trimming removed 5 bases at V and 13 bases at J, with 8 bases between. CDR3 protein: CSALKRLFF. CDR3 coding DNA: TGCAGTGCTCTTAAAAGACTGTTTTTT.

This clonotype was seen a single time. A much larger clone differs from this one at a single base, so this may be a read error. This chain connects TRBV7-4 to TRBJ1-2; TRBD1 is a possible D gene (6 bases). The CDR3 spans 15 residues. Germline V lookup: CDR1 SGHVT, CDR2 SQSDAQ. The CDR3 protein is CASRLEDLGGYGYTF. CDR3 bases: TGTGCCAGCAGGTTAGAGGACCTAGGGGGGTATGGCTACACCTTC.

The chain has TRBV6-4 and TRBJ1-5; D is undetermined. CDR1 and CDR2 from the germline V gene are MRHNA and SNTAGT. Trimming took 2 bases from V and 7 from J, leaving 12 bases between them. The length of the CDR3 is 14 residues. The chain's CDR3 is CASSDPGRRQPQHF. CDR3 in DNA: TGTGCCAGCAGTGACCCGGGGAGGCGACAGCCCCAGCATTTT.

This clonotype has just a few counts. The genes are TRBV19 and TRBJ1-5, with a weak D call TRBD1 (5 bases). V dropped 7 bases and J dropped 6 bases, with 13 bases sitting between them. Germline CDR1 reads LNHDA; CDR2 reads SQIVND (reference sequence). The CDR3 is 13 amino acids. The CDR3 coding sequence is TGTGCCAGTAAAGAGGGGCCGTTTCAGCCCCAGCATTTT. Translated, it gives CASKEGPFQPQHF. The whole variable domain, remainder taken from reference TRBV19 and TRBJ1-5, is DGGITQSPKYLFRKEGQNVTLSCEQNLNHDAMYWYRQDPGQGLRLIYYSQIVNDFQKGDIAEGYSVSREKKESFPLTVTSAQKNPTAFYLCASKEGPFQPQHFGDGTRLSIL.

There are a few counts of this clonotype. The genes are TRBV24-1 and TRBJ1-5, with D tentatively TRBD1 (5 bases). Germline V gene sequence: CDR1 KGHDR, CDR2 SFDVKD. The CDR3 is made up of 14 amino acids. Trimming left V 4 bases short and J 9 bases short, with 15 bases between. As DNA, the CDR3 is TGTGCCACCAGTGACCCCGCGCTCGGGGGGCCCCAGCATTTT. Protein product: CATSDPALGGPQHF.

A word on this clonotype: At one of its ends the junction is not consistent with the germline gene, which may arise from a read error. The V gene is TRBV14, the J gene TRBJ2-7; D is perhaps TRBD1 or TRBD2 (5 bases each). Germline CDR1 SGHDN, CDR2 FVKESK. The CDR3 has 15 residues. In DNA form, the CDR3 reads TGTACCAGCAGCCAAGGGTATCGGGGCGGGTACGAGCAGTACTTC. Translation gives CTSSQGYRGGYEQYF. Full variable domain (outside the CDR3, taken from reference TRBV14 and TRBJ2-7): EAGVTQFPSHSVIEKGQTVTLRCDPISGHDNLYWYRRVMGKEIKFLLHFVKESKQDESGMPNNRFLAERTGGTYSTLKVQPAELEDSGVYFCTSSQGYRGGYEQYFGPGTRLTVT.

Only a few counts were recorded for this clonotype. The CDR3 is CASSFQGVNNEQFF. CDR3 nucleotide sequence: TGCGCCAGCAGCTTCCAGGGGGTAAACAATGAGCAGTTCTTC. The chain is built from TRBV5-1 and TRBJ2-1; 7 bases agree with TRBD1. There are 14 residues in the CDR3. The germline CDR1 and CDR2 sequences are SGHRS and YFSETQ. The V and J ends lost 2 bases and 5 bases, in that order; junction bases with no gene match: 4.

J is TRBJ2-4 and V is TRBV11-2; D is perhaps TRBD1 or TRBD2 (5 bases each). The CDR3 runs 16 residues. Germline CDR1 is SGHAT and CDR2 is FQNNGV. V dropped 5 bases and J dropped 0 bases, with 14 bases sitting between them. The CDR3 here is CASSPTGRLAKNIQYF. The CDR3, as DNA: TGTGCCAGCAGCCCGACGGGACGGCTAGCCAAAAACATTCAGTACTTC.

This clonotype was counted between two and nine times. The germline gene is not matched at one end of the junction; a read error may be the cause. The rearrangement joins TRBV7-6 to TRBJ2-1; D uncertain. The CDR3 has 15 residues. Germline lookup yields CDR1 SGHVS and CDR2 FNYEAQ. The CDR3 protein is CASSSSPIQYNEQFF. CDR3 coding DNA: TGTGCTAGCAGCTCATCCCCCATCCAATACAATGAGCAGTTCTTC.

This clonotype has ten or more counts. V and J are TRBV7-9 and TRBJ2-7, with TRBD2 as a possible D gene (6 bases). CDR1 and CDR2 (germline): SEHNR, FQNEAQ (reference sequence). The germline V and J ends were trimmed by 5 bases and 3 bases, with 20 bases remaining between them. This CDR3 spans 16 amino acids. CDR3 in amino acids: CASSEGLAISNYEQYF. CDR3 sequence (DNA): TGTGCCAGCAGCGAGGGACTCGCCATTTCTAACTACGAGCAGTACTTC.

This clonotype came up a few times. CDR3 nucleotides: TGCGCCAGCAGCTTGCAGTCTAACTATGGCTACACCTTC. Protein sequence: CASSLQSNYGYTF. This chain joins TRBV5-1 and TRBJ1-2; D is unresolved. Germline CDR1 reads SGHRS; CDR2 reads YFSETQ. V dropped 1 base and J dropped 0 bases, with 4 bases sitting between them. This CDR3 comprises 13 residues.

This clonotype was seen only a few times. The chain is built from TRBV27 and TRBJ2-7; 10 positions agree with TRBD1. Unmatched junction bases numbered 9, after V lost 5 bases and J lost 2 bases. Germline lookup yields CDR1 MNHEY and CDR2 SMNVEV (reference sequence). The length of the CDR3 is 16 residues. Here the CDR3 DNA reads TGTGCCAGCAGTATCCGACAGGGGGCTAAAGCCTACGAGCAGTACTTC. It is translated as CASSIRQGAKAYEQYF.

With regard to this clonotype: The missing conserved phenylalanine or tryptophan at the end of this CDR3 makes a read error likely. The rearrangement links TRBV6-1 to TRBJ2-1; 15 positions agree with TRBD2. J was trimmed by 12 bases and V by 4 bases; bases with no gene match: 10. The CDR3 is 16 amino acids. CDR1 is MNHNS, CDR2 SASEGT, per germline. CDR3 nucleotides: TGTGCCAGCAGTGCACAACCGGGACTAGCGGGAGGAGGGCAGTTCGTC. Protein: CASSAQPGLAGGGQFV.

In this sample, this clonotype turned up many times. The chain joins TRBV7-8 to TRBJ2-5; D is undetermined. With 1 base removed from V and 7 bases from J, the gap between germline ends came to 4 bases. There are 11 residues in the CDR3. Per the germline V gene, CDR1 is SGHVS and CDR2 is FQNEAQ. For the CDR3, the DNA is TGTGCCAGCAGCTTAGAGGGGACCCAGTACTTC. Translating gives CASSLEGTQYF.

The chain carries TRBV5-1 and TRBJ2-7; D perhaps matches TRBD1 (6 bases). Trimming left V 3 bases short and J 3 bases short, with 13 bases between. Germline assignment: CDR1 SGHRS and CDR2 YFSETQ. The CDR3 totals 14 residues. The CDR3: CASSYRDTLYEQYF. CDR3 in DNA: TGCGCCAGCAGCTACCGGGACACCCTCTACGAGCAGTACTTC.

The chain carries TRBV7-2 and TRBJ2-7; possibly TRBD1 for D (5 bases). CDR1 SGHTA and CDR2 FQGNSA come from the germline V gene. V dropped 3 bases and J dropped 4 bases, with 13 bases sitting between them. The CDR3 covers 14 residues. The CDR3 bases are TGTGCCAGCAGCTTTTGGCAGGGCGCTTACGAGCAGTACTTC. This codes for CASSFWQGAYEQYF.

The rearrangement joins TRBV9 to TRBJ2-3, with 9 bases lining up with TRBD2. The CDR3 has 17 amino acids. CDR1 is SGDLS and CDR2 is YYNGEE in the germline V gene. Trimming at V came to 0 bases and at J to 3 bases, leaving 8 bases not matched to a gene. CDR3 DNA sequence: TGTGCCAGCAGCGTAGGTGGCGGGGGGGGCGGTACAGATACGCAGTATTTT. This sequence encodes CASSVGGGGGGTDTQYF.

In its sample, this clonotype was seen many times. This chain joins TRBV7-2 and TRBJ2-1, with D uncertain. CDR1 SGHTA and CDR2 FQGNSA come from the germline V gene. With 5 bases removed from V and 0 bases from J, the gap between germline ends came to 14 bases. The CDR3 loop spans 16 amino acids. The CDR3 nucleotides read TGTGCCAGCAGCCTGTCCCCGGCCAGCTCCTACAATGAGCAGTTCTTC. Translation: CASSLSPASSYNEQFF.

There are many counts of this clonotype. The chain has TRBV12-3 or TRBV12-4 and TRBJ1-6; unclear D gene. The CDR3 has 14 amino acids. V shed 6 bases and J shed 7 bases, with 13 bases lying between them. This CDR3 reads CASSLRGGNSPLHF. The CDR3 region has the DNA TGTGCCAGCAGCTTACGAGGAGGCAATTCACCCCTCCACTTT.

Only one count was recorded for this clonotype. V is TRBV27 and J is TRBJ2-1; a weak D match, TRBD1 (6 bases). The V and J ends lost 4 bases and 3 bases respectively, with 13 bases between them. This CDR3 spans 15 amino acids. Per the germline V gene, CDR1 is MNHEY and CDR2 is SMNVEV (reference sequence). The CDR3 spells CASSWFGTFYNEQFF. CDR3 DNA sequence: TGTGCCAGCAGTTGGTTCGGGACATTCTACAATGAGCAGTTCTTC.

Worth noting for this clonotype: Lacking the conserved final phenylalanine or tryptophan, this CDR3 likely reflects a read error. The limits of the CDR3 on the DNA are not certain, so only TCRdb's listed CDR3 is given. This chain joins TRBV7-2 and TRBJ2-1; TRBD2 reflects the table's D call only, with no check against the DNA. The CDR3 totals 15 residues, both ends included. CDR1 and CDR2 from the germline V gene are SGHTA and FQGNSA. The CDR3 spells CASASAGGIYNEQLL.

The table lists this clonotype with a few counts. This chain joins TRBV19 and TRBJ2-7; maybe TRBD1 (5 bases). CDR3 length equals 14 residues. The germline V gene has CDR1 LNHDA and CDR2 SQIVND (reference sequence). Trimming pared 3 bases from V and 3 bases from J, leaving 12 bases between. The CDR3 spells CASSIRGRGYEQYF. The DNA for the CDR3 is TGTGCCAGTAGTATCCGAGGAAGGGGCTACGAGCAGTACTTC.

This rearrangement joins TRBV7-8 to TRBJ1-1; 7 nucleotides align to TRBD1. After removal of 3 bases from V and 4 bases from J, the junction contained 5 bases not matched to a gene. CDR1 is SGHVS and CDR2 is FQNEAQ in the germline V gene. This CDR3 comprises 14 residues. The CDR3 DNA sequence: TGTGCCAGCAGCTTCCCAGGGGGACTCACTGAAGCTTTCTTT. Amino acid sequence: CASSFPGGLTEAFF.

The chain has TRBV19 and TRBJ2-7; D gene uncertain. With 6 bases removed from V and 1 base from J, the gap between germline ends came to 13 bases. The CDR3 extends over 14 amino acids. In germline, CDR1 is LNHDA, CDR2 SQIVND (reference sequence). The CDR3 DNA is TGTGCCAGTAGACAAAGACTCGGATCCTACGAGCAGTACTTC. It is translated as CASRQRLGSYEQYF.